This T cell receptor beta chain was sequenced in a study of cytotoxic CD8 clonotypes in ibrutinib-treated CLL. Overall study findings and caveats: Clonality (at baseline) was higher than in age-matched healthy donors and tracked circulating CD8+ T-cell counts.

This clone was seen once. What it recognizes is unknown. V shed 5 bases, J shed 8 bases, and the junction held 7 bases outside the gene matches. From germline, CDR1 is SGHAT and CDR2 FQNNGV. This CDR3 is built from 14 residues. The method was immunoSEQ multiplex PCR; TCRdb's version includes in-frame clones alone and lacks a portion of them. The sample lists about 130,000 clones, around 84% seen once, with roughly 3.1% in the top ten. The sequenced sample was PBMCs, obtained after 24 months of ibrutinib treatment. The chain joins TRBV11-2 to TRBJ2-1, with 9 bases identical to TRBD1. This TCR came from a human donor with chronic lymphocytic leukemia. CDR3 bases: TGTGCCAGCAGCGCCAGTTGGGACAGGGATGAGCAGTTCTTC. Translation: CASSASWDRDEQFF.